The sequence of this T cell receptor beta chain was determined in a study of blood T cell repertoires in COVID-19. As for the study in general: Material from acute and convalescent COVID-19 was sourced from the United States, Italy and Spain. Sample material is recorded as cDNA or gDNA derived from T cells, B-cell-depleted T cells, or PBMCs.

Trimming shortened V by 2 bases and J by 0 bases, and 5 bases separated the two germline ends. The CDR3 is 14 residues long. Germline lookup yields CDR1 MNHEY and CDR2 SMNVEV (reference sequence). In the study's own analysis: Amplification with reference gene primers provided the estimates of nucleated cell counts. The table came from immunoSEQ multiplex PCR; TCRdb's copy has only in-frame clones and leaves some out. For V, J and clone size, that table is used; D and trimming come from the DNA. Here the sample spans about 140,000 clones, 75% to 85% being singletons. The chain has TRBV27 and TRBJ2-1; D gene unclear. This receptor was obtained from a woman older than 75 with active or convalescent COVID-19. Sample: peripheral blood. CDR3 sequence (DNA): TGTGCCAGCAGTTTACTCAGCTCCTACAATGAGCAGTTCTTC. Its translation is CASSLLSSYNEQFF.